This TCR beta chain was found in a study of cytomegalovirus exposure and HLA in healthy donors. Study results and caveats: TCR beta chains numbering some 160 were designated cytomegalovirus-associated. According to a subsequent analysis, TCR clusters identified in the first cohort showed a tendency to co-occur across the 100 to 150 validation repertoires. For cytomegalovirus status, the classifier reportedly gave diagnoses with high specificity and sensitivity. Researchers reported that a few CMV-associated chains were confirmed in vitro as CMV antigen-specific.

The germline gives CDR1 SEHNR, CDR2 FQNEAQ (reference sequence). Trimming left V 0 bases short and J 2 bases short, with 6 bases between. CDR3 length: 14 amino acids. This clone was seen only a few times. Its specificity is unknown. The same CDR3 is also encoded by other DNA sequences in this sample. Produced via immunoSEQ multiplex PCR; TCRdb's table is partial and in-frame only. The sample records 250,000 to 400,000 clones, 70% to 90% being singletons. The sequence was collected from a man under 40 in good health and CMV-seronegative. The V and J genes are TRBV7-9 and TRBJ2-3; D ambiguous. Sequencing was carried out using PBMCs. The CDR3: CASSLAGSTDTQYF. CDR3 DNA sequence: TGTGCCAGCAGCTTAGCCGGGTCCACAGATACGCAGTATTTT.